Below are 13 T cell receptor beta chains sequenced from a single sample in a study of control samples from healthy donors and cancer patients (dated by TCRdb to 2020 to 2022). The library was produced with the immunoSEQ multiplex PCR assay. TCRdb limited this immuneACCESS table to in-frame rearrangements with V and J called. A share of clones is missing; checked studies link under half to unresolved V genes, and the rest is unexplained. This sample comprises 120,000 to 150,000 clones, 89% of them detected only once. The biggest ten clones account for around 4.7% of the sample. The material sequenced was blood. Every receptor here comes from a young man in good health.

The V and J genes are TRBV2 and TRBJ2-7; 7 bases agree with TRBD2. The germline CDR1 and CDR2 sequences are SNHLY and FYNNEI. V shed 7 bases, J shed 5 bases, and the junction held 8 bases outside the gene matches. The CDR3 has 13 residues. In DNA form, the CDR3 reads TGTGCCAGCACCGGGGGGAGGTCTCACGAGCAGTACTTC. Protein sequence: CASTGGRSHEQYF.

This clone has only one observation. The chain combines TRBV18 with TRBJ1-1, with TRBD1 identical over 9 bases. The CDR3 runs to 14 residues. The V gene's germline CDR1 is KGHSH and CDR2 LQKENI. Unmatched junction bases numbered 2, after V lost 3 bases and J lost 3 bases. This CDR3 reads CASSPRTGDTEAFF. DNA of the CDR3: TGTGCCAGCTCACCTAGGACAGGGGACACTGAAGCTTTCTTT. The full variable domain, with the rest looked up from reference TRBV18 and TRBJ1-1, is NAGVMQNPRHLVRRRGQEARLRCSPMKGHSHVYWYRQLPEEGLKFMVYLQKENIIDESGMPKERFSAEFPKEGPSILRIQQVVRGDSAAYFCASSPRTGDTEAFFGQGTRLTVV.

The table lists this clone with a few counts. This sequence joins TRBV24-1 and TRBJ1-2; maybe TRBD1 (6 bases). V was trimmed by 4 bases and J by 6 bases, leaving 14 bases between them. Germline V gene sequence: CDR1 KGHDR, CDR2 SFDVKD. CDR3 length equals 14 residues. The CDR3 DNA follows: TGTGCCACCAGTGACGACACAGGGTTTGATGGCTACACCTTC. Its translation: CATSDDTGFDGYTF.

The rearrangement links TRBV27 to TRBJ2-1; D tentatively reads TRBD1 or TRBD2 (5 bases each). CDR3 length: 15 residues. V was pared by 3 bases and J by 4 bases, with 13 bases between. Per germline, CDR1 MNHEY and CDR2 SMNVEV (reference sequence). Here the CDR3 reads CASSLSRGRYNEQFF. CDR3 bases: TGTGCCAGCAGTTTGTCCCGGGGACGGTACAATGAGCAGTTCTTC.

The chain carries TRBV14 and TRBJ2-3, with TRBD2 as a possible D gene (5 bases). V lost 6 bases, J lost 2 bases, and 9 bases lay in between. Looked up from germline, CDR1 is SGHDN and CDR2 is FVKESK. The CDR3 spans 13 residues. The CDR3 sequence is CASRRDYTDTQYF. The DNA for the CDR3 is TGTGCCAGCAGACGAGACTACACAGATACGCAGTATTTT.

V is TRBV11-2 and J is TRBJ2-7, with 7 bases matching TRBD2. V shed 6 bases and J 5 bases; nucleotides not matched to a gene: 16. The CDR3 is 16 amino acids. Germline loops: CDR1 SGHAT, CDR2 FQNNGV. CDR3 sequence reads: CASSRSGEGWEDEQYF. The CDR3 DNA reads TGTGCCAGCAGTAGATCGGGGGAGGGCTGGGAGGACGAGCAGTACTTC.

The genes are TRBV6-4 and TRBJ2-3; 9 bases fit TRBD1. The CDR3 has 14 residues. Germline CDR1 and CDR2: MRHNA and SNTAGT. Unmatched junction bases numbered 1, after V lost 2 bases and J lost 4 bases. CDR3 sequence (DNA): TGTGCCAGCAGTGACGGGACAGGGCCAGATACGCAGTATTTT. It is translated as CASSDGTGPDTQYF.

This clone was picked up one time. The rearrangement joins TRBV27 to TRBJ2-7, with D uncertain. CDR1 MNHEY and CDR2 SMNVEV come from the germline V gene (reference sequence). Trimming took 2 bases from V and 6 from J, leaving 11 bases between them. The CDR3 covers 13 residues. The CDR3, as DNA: TGTGCCAGCAGTTTAGTGGCGACCGGCGAGCAGTACTTC. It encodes CASSLVATGEQYF.

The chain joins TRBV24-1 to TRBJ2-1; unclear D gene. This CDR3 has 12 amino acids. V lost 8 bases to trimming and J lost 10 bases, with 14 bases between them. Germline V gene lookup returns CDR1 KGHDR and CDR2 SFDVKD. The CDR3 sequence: CATNRSDTEQFF. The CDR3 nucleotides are TGTGCCACCAATCGGAGCGACACGGAGCAGTTCTTC.

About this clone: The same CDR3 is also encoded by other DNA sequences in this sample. The CDR3 sequence: CASSYLGEKLFF. The DNA of the CDR3 is TGTGCCAGCAGTTACTTGGGCGAAAAACTGTTTTTT. This rearrangement joins TRBV6-5 to TRBJ1-4; no definite D call. This CDR3 is built from 12 residues. The germline gives CDR1 MNHEY, CDR2 SVGAGI. Trimming stripped 1 base from V and 8 bases from J, with 5 bases between.

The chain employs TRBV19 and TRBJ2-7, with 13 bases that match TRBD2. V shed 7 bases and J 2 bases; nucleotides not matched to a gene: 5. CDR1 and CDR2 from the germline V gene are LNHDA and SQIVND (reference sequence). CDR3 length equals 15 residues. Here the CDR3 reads CASNHGTSGAYEQYF. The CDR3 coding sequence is TGTGCCAGTAACCATGGGACTAGCGGGGCCTACGAGCAGTACTTC.

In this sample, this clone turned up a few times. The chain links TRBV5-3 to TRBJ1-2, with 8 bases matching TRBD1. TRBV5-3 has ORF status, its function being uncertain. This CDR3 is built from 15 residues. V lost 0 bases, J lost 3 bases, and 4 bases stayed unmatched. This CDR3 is CARSLVGQGHYGYTF. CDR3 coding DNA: TGTGCCAGAAGCTTGGTAGGACAGGGCCACTATGGCTACACCTTC.

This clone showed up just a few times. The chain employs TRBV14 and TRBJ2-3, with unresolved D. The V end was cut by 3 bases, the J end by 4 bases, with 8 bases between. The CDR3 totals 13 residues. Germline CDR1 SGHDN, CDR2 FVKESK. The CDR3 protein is CASSQRNSDTQYF. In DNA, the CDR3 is TGTGCCAGCAGCCAGCGGAATTCAGATACGCAGTATTTT.